This TCR beta chain emerged from a study of blood T cells in healthy people across ages. Study conclusions and caveats: There was no known CMV status for donors, so expanded clonotype changes were possibly confounded.

The use of a sample-barcoded 5' primer and a J-beta primer mix characterized a second PCR of about 7 to 12 cycles. Each of the samples gave a minimum of 3 million paired-end reads that contained CDR3. TCRdb independently ran MiXCR on the 5' RACE reads; one entry per CDR3 protein. Among 630,000 or so distinct CDR3 sequences listed, 32% were seen once. This clonotype showed up many times. What it binds is not known. The germline V gene encodes CDR1 SNHLY and CDR2 FYNNEI. The length of the CDR3 is 13 residues. Trimming cost V 6 bases and J 6 bases, with 12 bases left between them. The TCR comes from a woman older than 75 in good health. The V gene is TRBV2, the J gene TRBJ2-1, with D perhaps assigned TRBD1 or TRBD2 (7 bases each). Specimen: blood. CDR3 protein: CASSRGGINEQFF. CDR3 in DNA: TGTGCCAGCAGCAGGGGGGGGATCAATGAGCAGTTCTTC.